These 32 T cell receptor beta chains originate from one sample sequenced in a study of glioma-infiltrating T cells after dendritic cell vaccination. Measured with immunoSEQ multiplex PCR; TCRdb has only the in-frame clones, and not every one. Among fewer than 110,000 clones, roughly 76% were seen once, and the ten largest hold about 12%. The source was blood, collected before dendritic cell vaccination. These receptors all stem from a human donor with glioblastoma.

This clone was seen only once. CDR3 DNA: TGCGCCAGCAGTCCCGGACAGGGGTCTGAAAAACTGTTTTTT. Its protein is CASSPGQGSEKLFF. This sequence joins TRBV5-1 and TRBJ1-4; TRBD1 agrees at 9 bases. Per germline, CDR1 SGHRS and CDR2 YFSETQ. This CDR3 is built from 14 residues. After removal of 5 bases from V and 7 bases from J, the junction contained 6 bases not matched to a gene.

The CDR3 protein is CASSLSVLSGTGDSPLHF. The DNA of the CDR3 is TGCGCCAGCAGCTTGAGCGTTCTGAGTGGGACAGGTGATTCACCCCTCCACTTT. This chain joins TRBV5-1 and TRBJ1-6, with 8 bases fitting TRBD1. Trimming took 1 base from V and 8 from J; bases not matched to a gene: 14. The CDR3 runs 18 residues. Germline V gene lookup returns CDR1 SGHRS and CDR2 YFSETQ.

The V and J genes are TRBV10-3 and TRBJ1-1; D is possibly TRBD1 (5 bases). Per the germline V gene, CDR1 is ENHRY and CDR2 is SYGVKD. The CDR3 covers 12 residues. V was trimmed by 8 bases and J by 5 bases, leaving 12 bases between them. The CDR3 nucleotides are TGTGCCATCGGAGGAGGGGTGACTGAAGCTTTCTTT. Amino acid sequence: CAIGGGVTEAFF.

The genes are TRBV7-8 and TRBJ1-4; TRBD1 aligns across 7 bases. The CDR3 sequence is 16 residues long. Germline assignment: CDR1 SGHVS and CDR2 FQNEAQ. J gave up 6 bases and V 1 base, and 8 bases lay outside the gene matches. CDR3 nucleotides: TGTGCCAGCAGCTTAGTAGGCAGGGGGGCTTATGAAAAACTGTTTTTT. It specifies CASSLVGRGAYEKLFF.

Turning to this clone: In the same sample, other DNA sequences code for this CDR3. The CDR3 is CASSTQGYEQYF. The CDR3, as DNA: TGTGCCAGCAGCACCCAGGGATACGAGCAGTACTTC. The chain employs TRBV7-6 and TRBJ2-7, with D tentatively TRBD1 (5 bases). Germline CDR1 is SGHVS and CDR2 is FNYEAQ. V was cut by 5 bases and J by 4 bases, with 9 bases left in between. This CDR3 spans 12 amino acids.

The CDR3 region is CASRPRQGPNYGYTF. CDR3 DNA: TGCGCCAGCAGACCTCGACAGGGCCCTAACTATGGCTACACCTTC. The chain joins TRBV5-1 to TRBJ1-2; 7 nucleotides line up with TRBD1. The CDR3 is 15 residues long. Germline lookup yields CDR1 SGHRS and CDR2 YFSETQ. V shed 5 bases and J 0 bases; nucleotides not matched to a gene: 7.

V and J are TRBV2 and TRBJ1-1, with 7 bases fitting TRBD1. J gave up 0 bases and V 5 bases, and 6 bases lay outside the gene matches. The CDR3 length is 15 residues. Germline lookup yields CDR1 SNHLY and CDR2 FYNNEI. CDR3 nucleotides: TGTGCCAGCAGTAGGGTCAGGGGGGTGAACACTGAAGCTTTCTTT. Protein: CASSRVRGVNTEAFF.

This chain joins TRBV19 and TRBJ2-7; 10 bases are a match to TRBD2. V lost 7 bases, J lost 2 bases, and 8 bases stayed unmatched. Germline V lookup: CDR1 LNHDA, CDR2 SQIVND (reference sequence). The CDR3 covers 15 residues. The CDR3 region is CASKPLAGSTYEQYF. CDR3 bases: TGTGCCAGTAAACCACTAGCGGGGAGCACCTACGAGCAGTACTTC.

CDR3 amino acids: CASRKRSRSQQYF. In DNA form, the CDR3 reads TGTGCCAGCAGAAAGAGGTCTAGGAGCCAGCAGTACTTC. The rearrangement links TRBV21-1 to TRBJ2-7; the D call in the table, TRBD2, was not verified against the DNA. TRBV21-1 is a recognized pseudogene. The CDR3 extends over 13 amino acids.

The gene calls are TRBV4-1 and TRBJ2-7; 7 positions match TRBD2. This CDR3 region has 15 residues. V lost 0 bases to trimming and J lost 6 bases; unmatched junction nucleotides: 8. Germline V CDR1 and CDR2: MGHRA, YSYEKL. This chain's CDR3 is CASSQDPGLVGEQYF. In DNA, the CDR3 is TGCGCCAGCAGCCAAGACCCCGGACTAGTGGGCGAGCAGTACTTC.

This clone came up once. V usage is TRBV29-1 and J usage is TRBJ1-2, with D perhaps matching TRBD1 (5 bases). This CDR3 is built from 14 residues. V lost 0 bases and J lost 6, with 14 bases in between. Looked up from germline, CDR1 is SQVTM and CDR2 is ANQGSEA. CDR3 residues: CSVEDPTERDGYTF. In nucleotides, the CDR3 is TGCAGCGTTGAAGACCCGACAGAGAGAGATGGCTACACCTTC.

In nucleotides, the CDR3 is TGTGCCAGCTCACCCGGACAGGGCCGACTAGCGGGGGGTCTTGGCCGCAATGAGCAGTTCTTC. It is translated as CASSPGQGRLAGGLGRNEQFF. The rearrangement uses TRBV18 and TRBJ2-1; 13 bases agree with TRBD2. Trimming took 3 bases from V and 6 from J; bases not matched to a gene: 20. Germline lookup yields CDR1 KGHSH and CDR2 LQKENI. The CDR3 is 21 residues long.

The chain recombines TRBV5-4 with TRBJ2-1, with 8 bases that match TRBD2. The V and J ends lost 2 bases and 10 bases, in that order; junction bases with no gene match: 11. The CDR3 sequence is 15 residues long. Germline CDR1 is SGHNT and CDR2 is YYREEE (reference sequence). As DNA, the CDR3 is TGTGCCAGCAGCTTAAGGGACGGGGGGGCAGGGGAGCAGTTCTTC. This sequence encodes CASSLRDGGAGEQFF.

This chain uses TRBV30 with TRBJ1-1; 11 positions agree with TRBD1. The J segment lost 6 bases and the V segment lost 2 bases, leaving 8 bases of the junction unmatched. Germline V gene lookup returns CDR1 GTSNPN and CDR2 SVGIG (reference sequence). CDR3 length: 15 residues. CDR3 amino acids: CAWSRRGQGAAEAFF. CDR3 nucleotide sequence: TGTGCCTGGAGTCGCCGAGGACAGGGGGCCGCTGAAGCTTTCTTT.

About this clone: The junction departs from germline at one end; a sequencing error may be responsible. This CDR3 is also generated by other DNA sequences in the sample. Here the CDR3 reads CASSPGRTDTQYF. In DNA, the CDR3 is TGCGCCAGCAGCCCAGGCCGCACGGATACGCAGTATTTT. The chain uses TRBV10-1 and TRBJ2-3; D is uncertain. Germline V gene lookup returns CDR1 WNHNN and CDR2 SYGVQD (reference sequence). This CDR3 has 13 amino acids.

In its sample, this clone was seen many times. The chain uses TRBV11-2 and TRBJ1-5; D call uncertain. V was cut by 3 bases and J by 5 bases, with 8 bases left in between. Germline CDR1 SGHAT, CDR2 FQNNGV. CDR3 length: 13 amino acids. As DNA, the CDR3 is TGTGCCAGCAGCTTCGGGGAGGATCAGCCCCAGCATTTT. Its protein is CASSFGEDQPQHF.

This chain links TRBV6-6 with TRBJ2-7; 7 bases line up with TRBD1. This CDR3 contains 13 residues. The germline gives CDR1 MNHNY, CDR2 SVGAGI (reference sequence). After removal of 7 bases from V and 5 bases from J, the junction contained 8 bases not matched to a gene. The CDR3 bases are TGTGCCAGCACCCAGACAGGGACCCACGAGCAGTACTTC. Protein product: CASTQTGTHEQYF.

The rearrangement links TRBV5-1 to TRBJ2-2, with 9 positions matching TRBD1. The CDR3 is 16 residues long. V was pared by 3 bases and J by 4 bases, with 7 bases of the junction left unmatched. Germline lookup yields CDR1 SGHRS and CDR2 YFSETQ. The CDR3 region has the DNA TGCGCCAGCAGCTCCCTGACAGGGGGAAGCACCGGGGAGCTGTTTTTT. Translating it yields CASSSLTGGSTGELFF.

V usage is TRBV2 and J usage is TRBJ2-3, with a possible D match to TRBD2 (7 bases). The CDR3 is 14 residues long. Germline CDR1 and CDR2: SNHLY and FYNNEI. Trimming left V 10 bases short and J 2 bases short, with 16 bases between. This chain's CDR3 is CAKRQGTTTDTQYF. Here the CDR3 DNA reads TGTGCCAAGCGGCAGGGGACTACCACAGATACGCAGTATTTT.

V usage is TRBV14 and J usage is TRBJ1-1; 7 positions agree with TRBD1. Trimming took 0 bases from V and 3 from J; bases not matched to a gene: 7. The germline CDR1 and CDR2 sequences are SGHDN and FVKESK. This CDR3 is built from 16 residues. The CDR3 sequence is CASSQDLRGDDTEAFF. The CDR3 nucleotides read TGTGCCAGCAGCCAAGATCTCAGGGGGGACGACACTGAAGCTTTCTTT. The whole variable domain, filled in from reference TRBV14 and TRBJ1-1, reads EAGVTQFPSHSVIEKGQTVTLRCDPISGHDNLYWYRRVMGKEIKFLLHFVKESKQDESGMPNNRFLAERTGGTYSTLKVQPAELEDSGVYFCASSQDLRGDDTEAFFGQGTRLTVV.

CDR3 loop: CAWSLGQGFEKLFF. DNA for the CDR3: TGTGCCTGGAGTCTTGGACAGGGGTTTGAAAAACTGTTTTTT. V usage is TRBV30 and J usage is TRBJ1-4, with TRBD1 matching over 9 bases. The CDR3 loop spans 14 amino acids. V dropped 2 bases and J dropped 7; count of bases not matched to a gene: 5. Germline V CDR1 and CDR2: GTSNPN, SVGIG (reference sequence).

The rearrangement links TRBV5-1 to TRBJ2-2; TRBD1 might be the D (5 bases). CDR3 size: 14 residues. Germline loops: CDR1 SGHRS, CDR2 YFSETQ. Trimming shortened V by 3 bases and J by 4 bases, and 10 bases separated the two germline ends. CDR3: CASSSARGTGELFF. Here the CDR3 DNA reads TGCGCCAGCAGCTCGGCTAGGGGCACCGGGGAGCTGTTTTTT.

The genes are TRBV9 and TRBJ1-1; D is uncertain. V gave up 2 bases and J gave up 8 bases, with 16 bases separating them. Germline-derived CDR1 and CDR2 are SGDLS and YYNGEE. The CDR3 contains 14 residues. In DNA form, the CDR3 reads TGTGCCAGCAGCGTCCTATCAAGCGTGGCCGAAGCTTTCTTT. Translation gives CASSVLSSVAEAFF.

The rearrangement links TRBV5-4 to TRBJ2-3, with 8 nucleotides matching TRBD2. V lost 4 bases and J lost 6; bases outside the gene matches: 13. Germline CDR1 reads SGHNT; CDR2 reads YYREEE (reference sequence). The CDR3 is 16 amino acids. The CDR3 is CASSPGGGARLDTQYF. The CDR3 nucleotides read TGTGCCAGCAGCCCGGGAGGGGGGGCGAGGTTGGATACGCAGTATTTT.

The chain couples TRBV7-6 to TRBJ1-4; 9 bases are a match to TRBD1. Germline V gene sequence: CDR1 SGHVS, CDR2 FNYEAQ. V was clipped by 2 bases and J by 7 bases; unmatched bases: 11. CDR3 length: 17 amino acids. CDR3 region: CASSLYRGGTGSEKLFF. In DNA, the CDR3 is TGTGCCAGCAGCTTATACCGGGGGGGGACAGGGAGTGAAAAACTGTTTTTT. Variable domain in full (rest from reference TRBV7-6 and TRBJ1-4): GAGVSQSPRYKVTKRGQDVALRCDPISGHVSLYWYRQALGQGPEFLTYFNYEAQQDKSGLPNDRFSAERPEGSISTLTIQRTEQRDSAMYRCASSLYRGGTGSEKLFFGSGTQLSVL.

This clone was seen a few times. The chain uses TRBV18 and TRBJ1-1; D gene uncertain. This CDR3 spans 16 amino acids. V shed 0 bases and J shed 0 bases, with 11 bases lying between them. Germline values: CDR1 KGHSH, CDR2 LQKENI. The CDR3 loop reads CASSPPSPSLNTEAFF. CDR3 sequence (DNA): TGTGCCAGCTCACCACCGAGTCCTAGCCTGAACACTGAAGCTTTCTTT.

This chain joins TRBV5-8 and TRBJ1-1; D gene uncertain. Germline CDR1 is SGHTS and CDR2 is YDEGEE. This CDR3 spans 12 amino acids. Trimming took off 4 bases at V and 1 base at J, with 5 bases between the two ends. CDR3 DNA: TGTGCCAGCAGCCGACAGAACACTGAAGCTTTCTTT. Translation gives CASSRQNTEAFF.

This clone occurred a few times. This rearrangement joins TRBV7-2 to TRBJ2-3; 10 bases agree with TRBD1. Per germline, CDR1 SGHTA and CDR2 FQGNSA. This CDR3 has 15 amino acids. The J segment lost 5 bases and the V segment lost 7 bases, leaving 9 bases of the junction unmatched. DNA for the CDR3: TGTGCCAGCATTAGACAGGGGGCTGGGGGAGATACGCAGTATTTT. Protein product: CASIRQGAGGDTQYF. Full variable domain (remainder filled in from reference TRBV7-2 and TRBJ2-3): GAGVSQSPSNKVTEKGKDVELRCDPISGHTALYWYRQSLGQGLEFLIYFQGNSAPDKSGLPSDRFSAERTGGSVSTLTIQRTQQEDSAVYLCASIRQGAGGDTQYFGPGTRLTVL.

V usage is TRBV5-1 and J usage is TRBJ2-7; weak D call: TRBD1 (7 bases). Germline V gene sequence: CDR1 SGHRS, CDR2 YFSETQ. The CDR3 is 15 amino acids. The V and J ends lost 7 bases and 6 bases respectively, with 23 bases between them. CDR3 DNA sequence: TGCGCCAGCTGCGCGGTAACACAGGGGAGGAGCGAGCAGTACTTC. This encodes CASCAVTQGRSEQYF.

The gene calls are TRBV7-8 and TRBJ2-1, with 14 bases identical to TRBD2. The J segment lost 6 bases and the V segment lost 5 bases, leaving 6 bases of the junction unmatched. The CDR3 is made up of 16 amino acids. The germline V gene has CDR1 SGHVS and CDR2 FQNEAQ. CDR3 nucleotide sequence: TGTGCCAGCAGCATCAGACTAGCGGGGGGGGGCAATGAGCAGTTCTTC. Protein product: CASSIRLAGGGNEQFF.

The chain employs TRBV4-1 and TRBJ1-1; 8 bases map to TRBD1. Looked up from germline, CDR1 is MGHRA and CDR2 is YSYEKL. Trimming took 4 bases from V and 0 from J; bases not matched to a gene: 7. The CDR3 totals 16 residues. Written as DNA, the CDR3 is TGCGCCAGCAGCCGCGGAAGACAGGGGATGAACACTGAAGCTTTCTTT. As protein: CASSRGRQGMNTEAFF.

The gene calls are TRBV10-3 and TRBJ1-6; unclear D gene. The CDR3 has 14 residues. Germline V gene data show CDR1 as ENHRY and CDR2 as SYGVKD. The V end was cut by 6 bases, the J end by 7 bases, with 13 bases between. CDR3 sequence reads: CAIRRVDLNSPLHF. CDR3 in DNA: TGTGCCATCAGGCGGGTCGATCTCAATTCACCCCTCCACTTT.